The 18 T cell receptor beta chains given below trace back to one sample, sequenced in a study of beta chain features in type 1 diabetes. Study outcomes and limitations: There was a moderate but significant shortening of TCRB CDR3s in all four CD4+ subsets of Type 1 diabetes patients.

TCRB transcripts that were expressed got sequenced, as all of the isolated RNA had been reverse transcribed. Method: immunoSEQ multiplex PCR; TCRdb's copy keeps in-frame clones and lacks some. The repertoire holds over 150,000 clones, with around 8.3% as singletons. Which antigens these TCRs recognize remains unknown. The material sequenced was central memory CD4+ T cells from blood. Receptors were obtained from a woman aged 18-29 years with type 1 diabetes.

The V call is TRBV5-1, the J call TRBJ2-5; maybe TRBD2 (5 bases). The CDR3 is 15 residues long. Germline V gene sequence: CDR1 SGHRS, CDR2 YFSETQ. V was trimmed by 4 bases and J by 5 bases, leaving 18 bases between them. Here the CDR3 DNA reads TGCGCCAGCAGCCCCCAGGCTAGCTTATTCGAGACCCAGTACTTC. The encoded protein is CASSPQASLFETQYF.

V and J are TRBV5-1 and TRBJ1-4, with 9 bases aligning to TRBD1. The CDR3 is made up of 15 amino acids. CDR1 is SGHRS, CDR2 YFSETQ, per germline. Trimming removed 4 bases from V and 8 bases from J; junction bases left unmatched: 9. Here the CDR3 reads CASSQLTGGQEKLFF. CDR3 nucleotide sequence: TGCGCCAGCAGCCAACTGACAGGGGGACAGGAAAAACTGTTTTTT. Based on the CDR3 plus reference TRBV5-1 and TRBJ1-4, the full variable domain is KAGVTQTPRYLIKTRGQQVTLSCSPISGHRSVSWYQQTPGQGLQFLFEYFSETQRNKGNFPGRFSGRQFSNSRSEMNVSTLELGDSALYLCASSQLTGGQEKLFFGSGTQLSVL.

This clone appeared a few times. The chain combines TRBV5-1 with TRBJ2-1, with 8 bases lining up with TRBD1. The V gene's germline CDR1 is SGHRS and CDR2 YFSETQ. The CDR3 totals 15 residues. V lost 5 bases, J lost 1 base, and 5 bases stayed unmatched. The DNA for the CDR3 is TGCGCCAGCAGTTGGGGACAGGATTCCTACAATGAGCAGTTCTTC. Translating gives CASSWGQDSYNEQFF.

This clone appeared a few times. The rearrangement uses TRBV7-2 and TRBJ1-4; the match to TRBD1 covers 9 bases. Germline loops: CDR1 SGHTA, CDR2 FQGNSA. This CDR3 has 15 amino acids. The J segment lost 5 bases and the V segment lost 4 bases, leaving 5 bases of the junction unmatched. The CDR3 reads CASSSSDRGNEKLFF. The CDR3 region has the DNA TGTGCCAGCAGCTCCTCGGACAGGGGCAATGAAAAACTGTTTTTT.

The chain carries TRBV28 and TRBJ2-3; D remains unclear. Germline lookup yields CDR1 MDHEN and CDR2 SYDVKM. CDR3 length: 14 residues. V lost 6 bases, J lost 5 bases, and 15 bases lay in between. The CDR3 nucleotides are TGTGCCAGCAGCCCCGCTGGTGCGGAAGATACGCAGTATTTT. The encoded protein is CASSPAGAEDTQYF.

This clone appeared a few times. V and J are TRBV29-1 and TRBJ1-2; D gene uncertain. V dropped 7 bases and J dropped 8 bases, with 20 bases sitting between them. The CDR3 contains 13 residues. Germline CDR1 and CDR2: SQVTM and ANQGSEA. Written as DNA, the CDR3 is TGCAGCGCCTGGGCGGGCCGTTTGTTGGGCTACACCTTC. Residues: CSAWAGRLLGYTF.

The genes are TRBV28 and TRBJ2-7, with TRBD2 identical over 11 bases. The CDR3 consists of 14 residues. Germline loops: CDR1 MDHEN, CDR2 SYDVKM. After removal of 6 bases from V and 3 bases from J, the junction contained 4 bases not matched to a gene. The CDR3 sequence is CASRVAGGVYEQYF. The CDR3 DNA reads as TGTGCCAGCAGGGTAGCGGGAGGGGTCTACGAGCAGTACTTC.

In its sample, this clone was seen a few times. This sequence joins TRBV4-1 and TRBJ1-1, with unresolved D. V lost 1 base to trimming and J lost 7 bases, with 13 bases between them. The CDR3 is made up of 14 amino acids. Germline-derived CDR1 and CDR2 are MGHRA and YSYEKL. CDR3 protein: CASSQARGLYEAFF. The CDR3 coding sequence is TGCGCCAGCAGCCAAGCCCGTGGACTGTATGAAGCTTTCTTT.

V and J are TRBV18 and TRBJ2-1; no definite D call. Trimming left V 8 bases short and J 2 bases short, with 10 bases between. There are 13 residues in the CDR3. In germline, CDR1 is KGHSH, CDR2 LQKENI. The CDR3 sequence is CASLEGTYNEQFF. CDR3 bases: TGTGCCAGCCTAGAAGGAACCTACAATGAGCAGTTCTTC.

The chain is built from TRBV5-1 and TRBJ1-2, with TRBD1 matching over 11 bases. Germline V gene data show CDR1 as SGHRS and CDR2 as YFSETQ. J was trimmed by 2 bases and V by 3 bases; bases with no gene match: 9. CDR3 size: 17 residues. The DNA of the CDR3 is TGCGCCAGCAGCTCGGTCCGAGGACAGGGGGCGAACTATGGCTACACCTTC. This encodes CASSSVRGQGANYGYTF. The full variable domain, its missing parts supplied by reference TRBV5-1 and TRBJ1-2, is KAGVTQTPRYLIKTRGQQVTLSCSPISGHRSVSWYQQTPGQGLQFLFEYFSETQRNKGNFPGRFSGRQFSNSRSEMNVSTLELGDSALYLCASSSVRGQGANYGYTFGSGTRLTVV.

This clone was counted a few times. This chain joins TRBV19 and TRBJ1-1; TRBD1 might be the D (5 bases). This CDR3 is 13 amino acids long. Germline lookup yields CDR1 LNHDA and CDR2 SQIVND (reference sequence). The V gene lost 6 bases and the J gene lost 1 base, with 9 bases spanning the gap. The CDR3 DNA reads as TGTGCCAGTAGCCTTCAGGGGAACACTGAAGCTTTCTTT. Translation: CASSLQGNTEAFF.

J is TRBJ2-3 and V is TRBV29-1, with D perhaps matching TRBD2 (7 bases). Germline-derived CDR1 and CDR2 are SQVTM and ANQGSEA. Between the trimmed V and J ends, which lost 4 bases and 5 bases, there was a span of 16 bases. The CDR3 totals 14 residues. CDR3 coding DNA: TGCAGCGTTGGCGGGGGCATGAGTAGAGATACGCAGTATTTT. Amino acid sequence: CSVGGGMSRDTQYF.

This chain joins TRBV7-2 and TRBJ1-5; D is uncertain. The V and J ends lost 2 bases and 6 bases respectively, with 5 bases between them. This CDR3 spans 12 amino acids. CDR1 and CDR2 from the germline V gene are SGHTA and FQGNSA. This chain's CDR3 is CASSLQSQPQHF. The DNA for the CDR3 is TGTGCCAGCAGCTTACAGTCTCAGCCCCAGCATTTT.

The chain couples TRBV19 to TRBJ2-2, with a tentative D call TRBD1 (6 bases). In germline, CDR1 is LNHDA, CDR2 SQIVND (reference sequence). This CDR3 region has 15 residues. V shed 3 bases and J shed 0 bases, with 8 bases lying between them. The CDR3 DNA reads TGTGCCAGTAGTATGCAGGGGACGAACACCGGGGAGCTGTTTTTT. Its protein is CASSMQGTNTGELFF.

The J gene is TRBJ2-1, the V gene TRBV19; 10 nucleotides line up with TRBD2. Germline assignment: CDR1 LNHDA and CDR2 SQIVND (reference sequence). Trimming removed 6 bases from V and 0 bases from J; junction bases left unmatched: 2. The CDR3 has 15 amino acids. CDR3 in DNA: TGTGCCAGTAGACGGACTAGCGGCTCCTACAATGAGCAGTTCTTC. This encodes CASRRTSGSYNEQFF. Full variable domain (outside the CDR3, taken from reference TRBV19 and TRBJ2-1): DGGITQSPKYLFRKEGQNVTLSCEQNLNHDAMYWYRQDPGQGLRLIYYSQIVNDFQKGDIAEGYSVSREKKESFPLTVTSAQKNPTAFYLCASRRTSGSYNEQFFGPGTRLTVL.

This clone was counted only a few times. Here the CDR3 reads CASSATGGPRMGDTQYF. The CDR3 coding sequence is TGTGCCAGCAGCGCAACTGGGGGCCCCAGAATGGGAGATACGCAGTATTTT. The gene calls are TRBV9 and TRBJ2-3; weak D call: TRBD1 (6 bases). V lost 3 bases to trimming and J lost 5 bases, with 22 bases between them. Looked up from germline, CDR1 is SGDLS and CDR2 is YYNGEE. CDR3 size: 17 residues.

V gene TRBV18 combines with J gene TRBJ2-5, with D unresolved. The CDR3 is 14 residues long. Trimming left V 2 bases short and J 0 bases short, with 7 bases between. Germline loops: CDR1 KGHSH, CDR2 LQKENI. The CDR3 DNA reads TGTGCCAGCTCACCATTGGCAGACCAAGAGACCCAGTACTTC. Its translation: CASSPLADQETQYF.

This chain links TRBV5-1 with TRBJ2-2; no clear D gene. In germline, CDR1 is SGHRS, CDR2 YFSETQ. V was pared by 5 bases and J by 3 bases, with 8 bases between. The CDR3 is made up of 13 amino acids. The CDR3 nucleotides read TGCGCCAGCAGACACCCCCACACCGGGGAGCTGTTTTTT. Translating gives CASRHPHTGELFF.